The 12 T cell receptor beta chains given below trace back to one sample, sequenced in a study of cytomegalovirus exposure and HLA in healthy donors. The PCR made use of 60 Vbeta and 13 Jbeta primers. TCRdb's copy holds only in-frame clones and misses some; the assay was immunoSEQ multiplex PCR. The sample shows about 160,000 clones, around 75% of them seen only once. The sample consisted of PBMCs. These receptors all come from a woman in her late teens or twenties in good health and CMV-seronegative.

Remarks on this clone: Mismatch with germline at one junction end may stem from a read error. V and J are TRBV27 and TRBJ1-4; unclear D gene. CDR3 length equals 12 residues. Per the germline V gene, CDR1 is MNHEY and CDR2 is SMNVEV (reference sequence). The CDR3 region is CASSPRAHALVF. The DNA for the CDR3 is TGTGCCAGCAGTCCGCGGGCCCACGCTTTAGTTTTT.

The chain couples TRBV7-2 to TRBJ2-7; 9 bases map to TRBD2. The V segment lost 4 bases and the J segment 4 bases; nucleotides outside the gene matches: 2. The CDR3 totals 13 residues. CDR1 is SGHTA, CDR2 FQGNSA, per germline. Here the CDR3 reads CASSSTSGYEQYV. The CDR3 nucleotides read TGTGCCAGCAGCTCTACTAGCGGGTACGAGCAGTACGTC.

The J gene is TRBJ2-7, the V gene TRBV7-7; weak D call: TRBD1 (5 bases). V was pared by 5 bases and J by 3 bases, with 14 bases between. The germline V gene has CDR1 SSHAT and CDR2 FNYEAQ (reference sequence). CDR3 length: 14 amino acids. CDR3 sequence (DNA): TGTGCCAGCAGCCCGCAGGGCGGATTCTACGAGCAGTACGTC. It is translated as CASSPQGGFYEQYV.

This clone showed up just a few times. The V call is TRBV7-8, the J call TRBJ2-1; D is possibly TRBD1 (8 bases). Germline assignment: CDR1 SGHVS and CDR2 FQNEAQ. Between the trimmed V and J ends, which lost 5 bases and 0 bases, there was a span of 20 bases. The CDR3 extends over 18 amino acids. The CDR3 loop reads CASSRQGWGGSSYNEQFF. The DNA of the CDR3 is TGTGCCAGCAGCAGACAGGGGTGGGGCGGGAGCTCCTACAATGAGCAGTTCTTC.

V gene TRBV12-5 combines with J gene TRBJ2-3; D unclear. CDR1 is LGHNT and CDR2 is FRNRAP in the germline V gene. V shed 6 bases and J shed 4 bases, with 14 bases lying between them. The CDR3 covers 14 residues. The CDR3, as DNA: TGTGCTAGTGGAAAAGACCAGCGCGCAGATACGCAGTATTTT. Amino acid sequence: CASGKDQRADTQYF.

This clone was detected only once. The chain employs TRBV27 and TRBJ2-7; 7 positions match TRBD1. Germline CDR1 is MNHEY and CDR2 is SMNVEV (reference sequence). With V trimmed by 5 bases and J by 8 bases, 21 bases remained unmatched. The CDR3 covers 17 residues. CDR3 region: CASSPLFSGTARSKQYF. CDR3 nucleotide sequence: TGTGCCAGCAGTCCTTTGTTCTCCGGGACAGCTCGTAGCAAGCAGTACTTC.

CDR3 region: CASSLVSAEYNTGELFF. For the CDR3, the DNA is TGTGCCAGCAGCTTAGTAAGCGCAGAATATAACACCGGGGAGCTGTTTTTT. This chain uses TRBV13 with TRBJ2-2; D call uncertain. The CDR3 sequence is 17 residues long. CDR1 and CDR2 (germline): PRHDT, FYEKMQ (reference sequence). V was clipped by 1 base and J by 2 bases, with 14 bases between them.

J is TRBJ2-7 and V is TRBV6-5; TRBD2 aligns across 7 bases. Germline-derived CDR1 and CDR2 are MNHEY and SVGAGI. The junction had 12 bases not matched to a gene; V was cut back by 10 bases and J by 0 bases. This CDR3 has 15 residues. The CDR3 here is CATHQGGGVSYEQYF. Here the CDR3 DNA reads TGTGCCACCCATCAAGGTGGGGGGGTCTCCTACGAGCAGTACTTC.

The V and J genes are TRBV27 and TRBJ2-5, with 7 positions matching TRBD1. This CDR3 contains 18 residues. J lost 1 base, V lost 6 bases, and 17 bases had no gene match. Germline CDR1 is MNHEY and CDR2 is SMNVEV (reference sequence). The CDR3 reads CASSTLKTGVRSQETQYF. In DNA form, the CDR3 reads TGTGCCAGCAGCACCCTAAAAACAGGGGTTAGGTCCCAAGAGACCCAGTACTTC.

The chain employs TRBV11-3 and TRBJ2-7; TRBD1 matches at 8 bases. The V gene end was trimmed by 5 bases and the J gene end by 6 bases; junction bases not matched to a gene: 3. Per the germline V gene, CDR1 is SGHNT and CDR2 is YENEEA. The CDR3 consists of 12 residues. CDR3 DNA sequence: TGTGCCAGCAGCCGAGACAGGGGCGAGCAGTACTTC. Its protein is CASSRDRGEQYF. The full variable domain, rest sourced from reference TRBV11-3 and TRBJ2-7, is EAGVVQSPRYKIIEKKQPVAFWCNPISGHNTLYWYLQNLGQGPELLIRYENEEAVDDSQLPKDRFSAERLKGVDSTLKIQPAELGDSAVYLCASSRDRGEQYFGPGTRLTVT.

The table lists this clone with a few counts. This chain links TRBV6-1 with TRBJ2-7, with 13 bases fitting TRBD2. The germline gives CDR1 MNHNS, CDR2 SASEGT. The CDR3 extends over 14 amino acids. Trimming removed 6 bases from V and 6 bases from J; junction bases left unmatched: 5. CDR3 nucleotide sequence: TGTGCCAGCAGCCGGACTAGCGGGAGTTCCGAGCAGTACGTC. Translating gives CASSRTSGSSEQYV.

This chain uses TRBV10-3 with TRBJ2-7; weak D call: TRBD1 (6 bases). The length of the CDR3 is 14 residues. Germline loops: CDR1 ENHRY, CDR2 SYGVKD. V lost 3 bases and J lost 3, with 12 bases in between. The CDR3 protein is CAISDYGQSYEQYF. As DNA, the CDR3 is TGTGCCATCAGTGATTATGGACAGAGCTACGAGCAGTACTTC.